This is a list of T cell receptor beta chains from one sample in a study of CD8+ T cells in alopecia areata. Assay: immunoSEQ multiplex PCR; the TCRdb copy retains only in-frame clones and omits some. In the table there are more than 150,000 clones, roughly 50% of which are singletons. The material sequenced was CD8+ T cells sorted from blood, taken at week 24, from a patient treated with tofacitinib. The receptors derive from a human donor with alopecia areata. CDR3s include the opening cysteine and the closing phenylalanine or tryptophan. D genes are given only for firm matches. Expanded clones are given a class, and other clones once, few, many or no size at all.

V	J	D	size	DNA	CDR3
TRBV6-5	TRBJ2-1	TRBD1	-	TGTGCCAGCAGTTACCTCCGACAGGGGCGGCATGAGCAGTTCTTC	CASSYLRQGRHEQFF
TRBV5-1	TRBJ2-7	-	-	TGCGCCAGCAGCTTGGGTGGGGGATCCTACGAGCAGTACTTC	CASSLGGGSYEQYF
TRBV6-1	TRBJ1-1	-	few	TGTGCCAGCCCTGCTCTGACGACAGGCCACACTGAAGCTTTCTTT	CASPALTTGHTEAFF
TRBV6-5	TRBJ2-5	TRBD2	-	TGTGCCAGCAGTTACAGTAGGGGACTAGCGTTAGAGACCCAGTACTTC	CASSYSRGLALETQYF
TRBV19	TRBJ2-2	-	-	TGTGCCAGTAGTATCTTCAACACCGGGGAGCTGTTTTTT	CASSIFNTGELFF
TRBV6-5	TRBJ2-1	-	-	TGTGCCAGCAGCCAGGGATACTACAATGAGCAGTTCTTC	CASSQGYYNEQFF
TRBV29-1	TRBJ2-1	TRBD1	few	TGCAGCGTTGAAGGGGACAGGGGTAATGGTGAGCAGTTCTTC	CSVEGDRGNGEQFF
TRBV19	TRBJ1-2	-	once	TGCGCCACCAGAGAAGGGCTTGGCTACACCTTC	CATREGLGYTF
TRBV7-9	TRBJ2-3	TRBD2	-	TGTGCCGCGCATGGACTAGAGAGCACAGATACGCAGTATTTT	CAAHGLESTDTQYF
TRBV6-1	TRBJ1-2	TRBD1	-	TGTGCCAGCAGTGGACAGGGTTCGGGCTACACCTTC	CASSGQGSGYTF
TRBV5-1	TRBJ2-3	-	few	TGCGCCAGCGCCTTTGGAATTCTAGCCTTAGATACGCAGTATTTT	CASAFGILALDTQYF
TRBV5-1	TRBJ2-7	-	-	TGCGCCAGCAGCTTTCAAGGGACCTCCTACGAGCAGTACTTC	CASSFQGTSYEQYF
TRBV19	TRBJ2-5	TRBD1	few	TGTGCCAGTAGCAGGGGGTCAGGAGAGACCCAGTACTTC	CASSRGSGETQYF
TRBV5-4	TRBJ2-7	-	-	TGTGCCAGCAGCCCAGGGACTGGAGGTTACGAGCAGTACTTC	CASSPGTGGYEQYF
TRBV4-1	TRBJ1-1	-	once	TGCGCCAGCAGCTTAAGGTCCGGCACTGAAGCTTTCTTT	CASSLRSGTEAFF
TRBV9	TRBJ2-7	-	-	TGTGCCAGCAGCTCCCAAGACAGCTCACGCTCCTACGAGCAGTACTTC	CASSSQDSSRSYEQYF
TRBV30	TRBJ2-5	-	-	TGTGCCTGGAGTGTAGGGTCGGGGCGAAGATTTCAAGAGACCCAGTACTTC	CAWSVGSGRRFQETQYF
TRBV6-5	TRBJ1-2	-	-	TGTGCCAGCAGTAGACAGCGCCCATCTAACTATGGCTACACCTTC	CASSRQRPSNYGYTF
TRBV30	TRBJ1-1	TRBD1	-	TGTGCCTGGAGCACGACAGGGTCCATGAACACTGAAGCTTTCTTT	CAWSTTGSMNTEAFF
TRBV27	TRBJ1-6	-	-	TGTGCCAGCAGGGACAGCCCTAATTCACCCCTCCACTTT	CASRDSPNSPLHF
TRBV5-6	TRBJ2-3	TRBD2	once	TGTGCCAGCAGCTCTGGGACTAGCGGGGTCTATACGCAGTATTTT	CASSSGTSGVYTQYF
TRBV29-1	TRBJ2-2	TRBD1	-	TGCAGCGCCTTAGACAGGGCGAACACCGGGGAGCTGTTTTTT	CSALDRANTGELFF
TRBV7-2	TRBJ2-2	-	-	TGTGCCAGCAGCCCCGTTAGCGGCGGGGAGCTGTTTTTT	CASSPVSGGELFF
TRBV10-3	TRBJ2-1	TRBD1	few	TGTGCCATCACTCCGGACGGGACAGCTTACCACAATGAGCAGTTCTTC	CAITPDGTAYHNEQFF
TRBV4-1	TRBJ2-5	-	-	TGCGCCAGCAGCCAAAGTGGGGGCCAAGAGACCCAGTACTTC	CASSQSGGQETQYF
TRBV7-9	TRBJ2-2	-	few	TGTGCCAGCAGCCCGGGGACGGCTAACACCGGGGAGCTGTTTTTT	CASSPGTANTGELFF
TRBV2	TRBJ1-6	-	many	TGTGCCAGCAGTGATAAGGTTCCCGGGGCCCTCCACTTT	CASSDKVPGALHF
TRBV25-1	TRBJ2-7	-	-	TGTGCCAGCAGCGAATCCTGGCAGCAGTACTTC	CASSESWQQYF
TRBV6-1	TRBJ1-5	-	few	TGTGCCAGCAGATCGGACAGCCATAATCAGCCCCAGCATTTT	CASRSDSHNQPQHF
TRBV11-2	TRBJ1-2	TRBD1	-	TGTGCCAGCAGCCCCGGACAGGGCTACTATGGCTACACCTTC	CASSPGQGYYGYTF
TRBV7-9	TRBJ2-5	-	few	TGTGCCAGCAACAAACCTGGTCTTTCCTATGGGACCCAGTACTTC	CASNKPGLSYGTQYF
TRBV9	TRBJ2-3	TRBD1	once	TGTGCCAGCAGCGTTTCGACAGGGCGGGCAGATACGCAGTATTTT	CASSVSTGRADTQYF
TRBV27	TRBJ2-3	-	few	TGTGCCAGCCAATACGCGGATACGCAGTATTTT	CASQYADTQYF
TRBV2	TRBJ1-5	-	once	TGTGCCAGCAGTGGATCTAGAGGGCAGGGCGATCAGCCCCAGCATTTT	CASSGSRGQGDQPQHF
TRBV2	TRBJ2-5	-	-	TGTGCCAGCAGTGAATCTGGGACTTTGGAGACCCAGTACTTC	CASSESGTLETQYF
TRBV29-1	TRBJ1-2	TRBD1	once	TGCAGCGTCCCGGAAGACAGGGGGCGGAAGGGCTACACCTTC	CSVPEDRGRKGYTF
TRBV6-5	TRBJ2-7	-	-	TGTGCCAGCAGTTCCCCGACAGAGCTCTCACCCTACGAGCAGTACTTC	CASSSPTELSPYEQYF
TRBV14	TRBJ1-2	-	-	TGTGCCAGCAGCCAAGGAGGGGAGGGCTACACCTTC	CASSQGGEGYTF
TRBV7-2	TRBJ2-1	-	-	TGTGCCAGCAGCTTAGGGCCCGATGAGCAGTTCTTC	CASSLGPDEQFF
TRBV7-9	TRBJ2-5	-	-	TGTGCCAGCAGCTCGAACAGGGAGTGGACCCAGTACTTC	CASSSNREWTQYF
TRBV6-6	TRBJ2-7	-	-	TGTGCCAGCAGTTACTTTGCCGGTGAGCAGTACTTC	CASSYFAGEQYF
TRBV14	TRBJ2-1	TRBD1	-	TGTGCCAGCAGCAGCTGGACAGGGGACAATGAGCAGTTCTTC	CASSSWTGDNEQFF
TRBV5-1	TRBJ2-5	TRBD2	-	TGCGCCAGCAGCCTAGCGGTTAAGAAAGAGACCCAGTACTTC	CASSLAVKKETQYF
TRBV7-8	TRBJ2-2	-	-	TGTGCCAGCCTCCGTGAGGGACAGAACACCGGGGAGCTGTTTTTT	CASLREGQNTGELFF
TRBV15	TRBJ2-1	-	-	TGTGCCACCAGCAGAGATTCCGATGAGCAGTTCTTC	CATSRDSDEQFF
TRBV6-1	TRBJ1-2	-	once	TGTGCCAGCAGTGAAATAAAGACAGGTGGCTATGGCTACACCTTC	CASSEIKTGGYGYTF
TRBV7-9	TRBJ2-2	-	few	TGTGCCAGCAGCCAGCGGGTCCTCGGGGGACAAACCGGGGAGCTGTTTTTT	CASSQRVLGGQTGELFF
TRBV4-2	TRBJ2-1	TRBD2	few	TGTGCCAGCAGCCAAGATGGGACACTAGCGGGCCCATCCTACAATGAGCAGTTCTTC	CASSQDGTLAGPSYNEQFF
TRBV30	TRBJ1-2	-	-	TGTGCCTGGAGAGACAGTCCGTATGGCTACACCTTC	CAWRDSPYGYTF
TRBV19	TRBJ1-1	-	few	TGTGCCAGTAGTTATCGGGGTAAGACTGAAGCTTTCTTT	CASSYRGKTEAFF
TRBV19	TRBJ2-1	-	few	TGTGCCAGTAGTCCGGACAGGCCTACCGGGAGGAATGAGCAGTTCTTC	CASSPDRPTGRNEQFF
TRBV4-1	TRBJ2-7	TRBD2	-	TGCGCCAGCAGGGCGGGACTAGCCATCTCCTACGAGCAGTACTTC	CASRAGLAISYEQYF
TRBV30	TRBJ1-2	-	-	TGTGCCTGGAGTGCCCTCGGCTACACCTTC	CAWSALGYTF
TRBV5-6	TRBJ1-6	TRBD1	-	TGTGCCAGCAGGATGACAGGGGGCTATAATTCACCCCTCCACTTT	CASRMTGGYNSPLHF
TRBV6-6	TRBJ2-5	TRBD1	once	TGTGCCAGCAGTTACGTGGGTGCAGGGGGACGGGAGACCCAGTACTTC	CASSYVGAGGRETQYF
TRBV27	TRBJ1-4	TRBD1	-	TGTGCCAGCAGCCTAGACAGGGCATCTAATGAAAAACTGTTTTTT	CASSLDRASNEKLFF
TRBV1	TRBJ2-1	-	-	TGCACCAGCAGCCAACAAAGGGGGGGGTACAATGAGCAGTTCTTC	CTSSQQRGGYNEQFF